This entry lists 14 T cell receptor beta chains sequenced from one sample in a study of T-cell reconstitution after alpha-beta-depleted transplantation in children listed by TCRdb under 2016. This sample's treatment or condition label indicates: allogeneic hematopoietic cell transplantation with graft depleted of TCRalphabeta T cells and CD19 B cells. Library preparation used PCR. TCRdb records Illumina HiSeq 2500 as the sequencer. Molecular barcoding was employed in the preparation of TCR libraries, with unique molecular identifiers being used to normalize TCRbeta repertoire quantification. The public reads were run again by TCRdb, first through fastp at Q25 and then through MiXCR, and only productive beta chains were kept. Each CDR3 protein gets just one entry, which takes the most common genes and DNA from the rows behind it. This sample holds more than 200,000 distinct CDR3 sequences; under 30% were observed only once. The leading ten clones occupy roughly 2.6% of the sample.

Material: PBMCs, obtained before TCRalphabeta/CD19-depleted stem cell transplant. These receptors all come from a girl aged 2-10 years with Fanconi anemia, due to receive a stem cell transplant.

The rearrangement uses TRBV20-1 and TRBJ1-4, with D possibly TRBD1 on 6 matching bases. This CDR3 has 14 residues. Trimming left V 6 bases short and J 7 bases short, with 18 bases between. Germline lookup yields CDR1 DFQATT and CDR2 SNEGSKA (reference sequence). In DNA form, the CDR3 reads TGCAGTGCAAGGAACAGGGTAGGAGTTGAAAAACTGTTTTTT. It encodes CSARNRVGVEKLFF.

The gene calls are TRBV6-2 or TRBV6-3 and TRBJ2-1; the match to TRBD2 covers 11 bases. Germline trimming cut 2 bases from V and 3 bases from J; bases unmatched to any gene: 6. This CDR3 region has 17 residues. CDR1 and CDR2 (germline): MNHEY, SVGEGT. The CDR3 DNA reads as TGTGCCAGCAGTTACCCTTCGGGACTAGCGGACTACAATGAGCAGTTCTTC. It is translated as CASSYPSGLADYNEQFF.

About this clonotype: A junction boundary mismatches the germline segment, possibly from a read error. The chain couples TRBV5-4 to TRBJ2-2, with TRBD1 matching 7 bases. The CDR3 totals 14 residues. CDR1 and CDR2 (germline): SGHNT, YYREEE (reference sequence). CDR3 loop: CAISLGQLSGELFF. The CDR3 DNA reads TGTGCCATCAGCTTGGGACAGCTGTCCGGGGAGCTGTTTTTT.

The chain carries TRBV20-1 and TRBJ1-4; TRBD1 matches at 11 bases. Germline lookup yields CDR1 DFQATT and CDR2 SNEGSKA (reference sequence). V gave up 7 bases and J gave up 6 bases; unmatched junction bases: 4. The CDR3 sequence is 13 residues long. The CDR3 DNA sequence: TGCAGTGTCTGGGACAGGGGGTATGAAAAACTGTTTTTT. Protein: CSVWDRGYEKLFF.

Many counts were recorded for this clonotype. The CDR3 spells CSVGDRFTYEQYF. The CDR3 bases are TGCAGCGTTGGGGACAGGTTCACCTACGAGCAGTACTTC. The chain carries TRBV29-1 and TRBJ2-7; 8 positions agree with TRBD1. The length of the CDR3 is 13 residues. The germline CDR1 and CDR2 sequences are SQVTM and ANQGSEA. With 4 bases clipped from V and 2 bases from J, the junction kept 4 bases outside the gene matches.

This clonotype was detected ten times or more. This chain links TRBV12-3 or TRBV12-4 with TRBJ2-2; a possible D gene is TRBD1 (5 bases). Trimming took off 8 bases at V and 5 bases at J, with 18 bases between the two ends. CDR3 size: 15 residues. The CDR3 spells CASEPTNRQTGELFF. The CDR3 DNA reads TGTGCCAGCGAACCAACAAACAGGCAAACCGGGGAGCTGTTTTTT.

The gene calls are TRBV5-1 and TRBJ1-2, with D possibly being TRBD1 (6 bases). Trimming took off 0 bases at V and 2 bases at J, with 11 bases between the two ends. CDR3 length: 15 residues. Germline lookup yields CDR1 SGHRS and CDR2 YFSETQ. CDR3 coding DNA: TGCGCCAGCAGCTTGGGACAGGATACCAACTATGGCTACACCTTC. It yields the protein CASSLGQDTNYGYTF.

This clonotype was recorded a few times. This rearrangement joins TRBV5-1 to TRBJ1-2; 7 bases align to TRBD1. The ends lost 0 bases at V and 6 bases at J; junction bases unmatched: 5. The CDR3 length is 14 residues. Germline V gives CDR1 SGHRS, CDR2 YFSETQ. The CDR3 sequence: CASSLEGQSNGYTF. DNA of the CDR3: TGCGCCAGCAGCTTGGAGGGACAGTCCAATGGCTACACCTTC.

The V call is TRBV20-1, the J call TRBJ2-1; unclear D gene. CDR3 size: 12 residues. The V gene lost 6 bases and the J gene lost 8 bases, with 14 bases spanning the gap. Per germline, CDR1 DFQATT and CDR2 SNEGSKA (reference sequence). This CDR3 is CSAFGRVYEQFF. CDR3 in DNA: TGCAGTGCCTTCGGAAGGGTCTATGAGCAGTTCTTC.

This clonotype was counted many times. This sequence joins TRBV12-3 or TRBV12-4 and TRBJ2-2; D is unclear. The CDR3 loop spans 16 amino acids. Trimming cost V 7 bases and J 2 bases, with 17 bases left between them. Here the CDR3 reads CASTPSFGTNTGELFF. DNA for the CDR3: TGTGCCAGCACCCCCTCCTTCGGAACCAACACCGGGGAGCTGTTTTTT.

This clonotype was counted ten times or more. The chain employs TRBV4-2 and TRBJ1-5, with D possibly TRBD1 on 5 matching bases. CDR1 and CDR2 from the germline V gene are LGHNA and YNFKEQ. This CDR3 has 15 residues. The V end lost 0 bases, the J end lost 4 bases, and 10 bases lay between the germline ends. CDR3 DNA: TGTGCCAGCAGCCAAGAAAAGGGGCGGAATCAGCCCCAGCATTTT. Translating it yields CASSQEKGRNQPQHF.

The CDR3 is CASSIMGGHSYNEQFF. For the CDR3, the DNA is TGTGCCAGTAGTATCATGGGGGGGCACTCCTACAATGAGCAGTTCTTC. The J gene is TRBJ2-1, the V gene TRBV19; perhaps TRBD2 as D (7 bases). CDR3 length equals 16 residues. From germline, CDR1 is LNHDA and CDR2 SQIVND (reference sequence). The ends were cut back, 3 bases at V and 0 bases at J, with 12 bases in the middle. Full variable domain (missing parts from reference TRBV19 and TRBJ2-1): DGGITQSPKYLFRKEGQNVTLSCEQNLNHDAMYWYRQDPGQGLRLIYYSQIVNDFQKGDIAEGYSVSREKKESFPLTVTSAQKNPTAFYLCASSIMGGHSYNEQFFGPGTRLTVL.

This clonotype was observed at least ten times. The chain couples TRBV20-1 to TRBJ2-3; TRBD2 matches at 9 bases. The trim removed 3 bases at V and 0 bases at J, leaving 10 bases unmatched. The germline CDR1 and CDR2 sequences are DFQATT and SNEGSKA (reference sequence). This CDR3 is built from 17 residues. The CDR3 DNA reads as TGCAGTGCTAGTTCGCTAGCGGGGAGTCGGAGCACAGATACGCAGTATTTT. Residues: CSASSLAGSRSTDTQYF.

The chain carries TRBV6-5 and TRBJ2-4; a weak D match, TRBD1 (5 bases). The V gene's germline CDR1 is MNHEY and CDR2 SVGAGI. This CDR3 has 17 residues. Trimming took off 4 bases at V and 1 base at J, with 17 bases between the two ends. This CDR3 reads CASSSPYTGLAKNIQYF. The CDR3 DNA sequence: TGTGCCAGCAGTTCTCCTTACACAGGTTTGGCCAAAAACATTCAGTACTTC.